The T cell receptor (beta chain) described here comes from a study of cytomegalovirus exposure and HLA in healthy donors. At the level of the study: For the roughly 400 genotyped donors, approximately 82% fell within the Caucasian-associated ancestry cluster. Whole-study results and caveats: A prior analysis recorded that most TCR beta V segments were productive about 87% or about 30% of the time. Analysis was performed later, and it showed HLA-associated TCR beta chains to be more clonally expanded than equally common others.

Nominally healthy donors provided the samples, though records likely missed some immune exposures. About this clone: The antigen is undetermined. Other nucleotide sequences in the sample specify the same CDR3.

The PCR made use of 60 Vbeta and 13 Jbeta primers. Assay used: immunoSEQ multiplex PCR; TCRdb lists only in-frame clones, some missing. The top ten hold roughly 3.2% of the sample, which has some 91,000 clones, about 80% seen once. This sequence originates from a man aged 40-50 years in good health and CMV-seronegative. Sequenced material: PBMCs.

CDR3 region: CASRLQGGGGYTF. CDR3 nucleotides: TGTGCCAGCAGGTTACAGGGAGGGGGTGGCTACACCTTC. This chain joins TRBV5-4 and TRBJ1-2, with D possibly TRBD1 on 6 matching bases. This CDR3 region has 13 residues. Germline-derived CDR1 and CDR2 are SGHNT and YYREEE (reference sequence). V lost 5 bases and J 7 bases, leaving 15 bases between the germline ends.